The clone carrying this TCR beta chain was detected only once. Its antigen is unknown. Libraries were prepared by immunoSEQ multiplex PCR; TCRdb keeps only in-frame clonotypes and omits some of them. The repertoire holds some 400,000 clones, 89% seen once, with around 1.9% in the top ten. The sample originates from a study of Ad26.COV2.S vaccination and SARS-CoV-2 variants. The wider study: Enrolled in COV1001, the donor was in the Ad26.COV2.S trial arm, which received the vaccine. Into the muscle, Ad26.COV2.S was dosed once or twice, 56 days apart.

Treatment: some 20 received Ad26.COV2.S at low or high dose, single or two shots; a few received placebo; per-sample allocation not given. Sample collection was performed on day 63 after the first vaccine or placebo injection. Overall study findings and caveats: Considerable breadth of spike-specific CD8+ and CD4+ T cell responses has reportedly been documented following vaccination. Vaccine recipients and placebo recipients showed similar non-spike TCR breadth.

This CDR3 contains 12 residues. Trimming removed 6 bases at V and 0 bases at J, with 6 bases between. The germline CDR1 and CDR2 sequences are MNHEY and SMNVEV (reference sequence). The chain joins TRBV27 to TRBJ2-7; D remains unclear. The sample in question was peripheral blood, obtained in a trial of Ad26.COV2.S vaccine versus placebo. This clonotype was sampled from a person between 18 and 65 years old who received the Ad26.COV2.S COVID-19 vaccine or a placebo. The CDR3 DNA reads as TGTGCCAGCAGCTCCCCCTCCTACGAGCAGTACTTC. Amino acids: CASSSPSYEQYF.